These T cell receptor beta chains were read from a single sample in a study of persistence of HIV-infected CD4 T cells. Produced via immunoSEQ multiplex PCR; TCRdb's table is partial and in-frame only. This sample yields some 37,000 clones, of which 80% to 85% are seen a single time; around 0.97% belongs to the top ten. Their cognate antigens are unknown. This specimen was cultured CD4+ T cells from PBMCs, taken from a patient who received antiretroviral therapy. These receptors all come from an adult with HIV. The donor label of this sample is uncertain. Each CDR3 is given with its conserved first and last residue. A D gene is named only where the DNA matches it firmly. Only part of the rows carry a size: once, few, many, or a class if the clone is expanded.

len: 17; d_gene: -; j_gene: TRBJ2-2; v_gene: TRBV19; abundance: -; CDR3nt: TGTGCCAGTTCTTCCCTTGGCGGGGGCGCTTACACCGGGGAGCTGTTTTTT; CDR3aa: CASSSLGGGAYTGELFF
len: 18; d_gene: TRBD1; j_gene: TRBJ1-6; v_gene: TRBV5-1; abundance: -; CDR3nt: TGCGCCAGCAGCTCTACCGGGACAGCCACCTCCTATAATTCACCCCTCCACTTT; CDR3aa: CASSSTGTATSYNSPLHF
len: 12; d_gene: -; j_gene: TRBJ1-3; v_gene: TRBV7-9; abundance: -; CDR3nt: TGTGCCAGCAGCTTATTAGGAAACACCATATATTTT; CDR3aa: CASSLLGNTIYF
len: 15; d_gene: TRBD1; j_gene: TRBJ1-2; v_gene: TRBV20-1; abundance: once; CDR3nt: TGCAGTGCCAGTCCCGGGACAGCAAACGACTATGGCTACACCTTC; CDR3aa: CSASPGTANDYGYTF
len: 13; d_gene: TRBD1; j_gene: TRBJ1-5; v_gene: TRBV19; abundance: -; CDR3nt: TGTGCCAGTAGTACACAGGGGAATCAGCCCCAGCATTTT; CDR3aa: CASSTQGNQPQHF
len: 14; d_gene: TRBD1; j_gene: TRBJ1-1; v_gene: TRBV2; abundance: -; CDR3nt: TGTGCCAGCAGGGCGGACAGGGGAAGGCCTGAAGCTTTCTTT; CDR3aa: CASRADRGRPEAFF
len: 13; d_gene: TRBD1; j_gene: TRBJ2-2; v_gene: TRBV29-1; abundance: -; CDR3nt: TGCAGCGCCGGGACAGGGAGAGGGAGGGAGCTGTTTTTT; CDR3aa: CSAGTGRGRELFF
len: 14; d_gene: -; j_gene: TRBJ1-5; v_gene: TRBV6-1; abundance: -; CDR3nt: TGTGCCAGCAGTTGGGAGGGGACAAATCAGCCCCAGCATTTT; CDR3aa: CASSWEGTNQPQHF
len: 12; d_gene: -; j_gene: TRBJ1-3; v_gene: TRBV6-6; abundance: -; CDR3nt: TGTGCCAGCGCACCCTCTGGAAACACCATATATTTT; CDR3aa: CASAPSGNTIYF
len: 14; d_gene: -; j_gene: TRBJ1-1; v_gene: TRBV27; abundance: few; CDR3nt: TGTGCCAGCAGTAGGATAAGAGGGAACACTGAAGCTTTCTTT; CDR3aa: CASSRIRGNTEAFF
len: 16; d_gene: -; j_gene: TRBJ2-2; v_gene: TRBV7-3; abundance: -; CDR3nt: TGTGCCAGCAGCTTGGGCCTGTCAGCTAACACCGGGGAGCTGTTTTTT; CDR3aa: CASSLGLSANTGELFF
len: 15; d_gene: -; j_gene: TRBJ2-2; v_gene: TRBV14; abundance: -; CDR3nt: TGTGCCAGCAGCATCATCGCGGGACAGTCCGGGGAGCTGTTTTTT; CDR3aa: CASSIIAGQSGELFF
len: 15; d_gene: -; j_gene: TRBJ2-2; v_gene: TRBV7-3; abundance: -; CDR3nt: TGTGCCAGCAGCCCCCTCCTGGGGACGGTTGGGGAGCTGTTTTTT; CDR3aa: CASSPLLGTVGELFF
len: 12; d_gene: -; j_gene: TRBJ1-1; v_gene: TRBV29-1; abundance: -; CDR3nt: TGCAGCGCCGGACCGATGAACACTGAAGCTTTCTTT; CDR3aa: CSAGPMNTEAFF
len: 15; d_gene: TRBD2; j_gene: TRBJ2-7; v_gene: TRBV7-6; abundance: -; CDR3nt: TGTGCCAGCAGCTTAGGAGCGGGGGGGCGGTACGAGCAGTACTTC; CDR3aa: CASSLGAGGRYEQYF
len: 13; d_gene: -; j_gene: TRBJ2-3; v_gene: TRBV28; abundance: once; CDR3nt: TGTGCCAGCAGCCAGCGGGCCACAGATACGCAGTATTTT; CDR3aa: CASSQRATDTQYF
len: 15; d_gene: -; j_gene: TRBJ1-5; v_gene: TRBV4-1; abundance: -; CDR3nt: TGCGCCAGCAGCCAAGATTTGCAGCACAATCAGCCCCAGCATTTT; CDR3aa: CASSQDLQHNQPQHF
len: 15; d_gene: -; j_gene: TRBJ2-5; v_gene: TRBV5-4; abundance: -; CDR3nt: TGTGCCAGCAAAGAAAAGGGGGGGCGGATCGAGACCCAGTACTTC; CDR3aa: CASKEKGGRIETQYF
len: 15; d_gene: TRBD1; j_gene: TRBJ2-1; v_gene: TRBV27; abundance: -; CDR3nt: TGTGCCAGCAGGCTAGACAGGGACTCCTACAATGAGCAGTTCTTC; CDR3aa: CASRLDRDSYNEQFF
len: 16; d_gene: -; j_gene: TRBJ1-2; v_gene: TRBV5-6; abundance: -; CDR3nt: TGTGCCAGCAGCTCGGCCGGGGGGAGATATAACTATGGCTACACCTTC; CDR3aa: CASSSAGGRYNYGYTF
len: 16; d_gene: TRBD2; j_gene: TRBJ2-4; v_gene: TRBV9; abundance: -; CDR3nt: TGTGCCAGCAGCGTACTAGCGGGGGGGCCTCAAAACATTCAGTACTTC; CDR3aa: CASSVLAGGPQNIQYF
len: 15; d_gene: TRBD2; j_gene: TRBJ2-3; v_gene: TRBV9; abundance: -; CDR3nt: TGTGCCAGCAGCGTCCTAGCGGTAAGCACAGATACGCAGTATTTT; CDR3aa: CASSVLAVSTDTQYF
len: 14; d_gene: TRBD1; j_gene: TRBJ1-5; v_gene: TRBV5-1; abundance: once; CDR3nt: TGCGCCAGCAGCTCCGACAGGGAGGTTCGGCCCCAGCATTTT; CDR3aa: CASSSDREVRPQHF
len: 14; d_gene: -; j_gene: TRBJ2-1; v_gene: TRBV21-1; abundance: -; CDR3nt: TGTGCCAGCAGCAAAACTCAACAGTACAATGAGCAGTTCTTC; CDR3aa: CASSKTQQYNEQFF
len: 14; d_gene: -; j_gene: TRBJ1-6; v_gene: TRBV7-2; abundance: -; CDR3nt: TGTGCCAGCAGCTTAGCTTGGAGTAATTCACCCCTCCACTTT; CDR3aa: CASSLAWSNSPLHF
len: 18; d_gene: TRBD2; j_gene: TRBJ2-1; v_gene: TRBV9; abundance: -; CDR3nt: TGTGCCAGCAGCCCTACGGTGGGTAGCGGGGACTACATCAATGAGCAGTTCTTC; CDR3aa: CASSPTVGSGDYINEQFF
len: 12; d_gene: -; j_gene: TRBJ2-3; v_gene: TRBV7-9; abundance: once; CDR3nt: TGTGCCAGCAGCCCCGGGGGATATACGCAGTATTTT; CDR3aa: CASSPGGYTQYF
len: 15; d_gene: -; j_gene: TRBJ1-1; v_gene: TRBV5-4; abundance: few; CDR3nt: TGTGCCAGCAGCCCGGGAAGGACAGAGAACACTGAAGCTTTCTTT; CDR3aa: CASSPGRTENTEAFF
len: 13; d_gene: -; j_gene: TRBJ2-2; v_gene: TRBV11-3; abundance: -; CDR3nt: TGTGCCAGCAGCTTATCCGGCCCGGGGGAGCTGTTTTTT; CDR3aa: CASSLSGPGELFF
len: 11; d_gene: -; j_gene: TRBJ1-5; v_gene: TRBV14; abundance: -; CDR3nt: TGTGCCAGCAGCCAAGATCAGCCCCAGCATTTT; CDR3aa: CASSQDQPQHF
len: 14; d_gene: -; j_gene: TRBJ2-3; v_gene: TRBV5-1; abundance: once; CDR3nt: TGCGCCAGCAGCTTGAGACCGGGGGCAGATACGCAGTATTTT; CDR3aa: CASSLRPGADTQYF
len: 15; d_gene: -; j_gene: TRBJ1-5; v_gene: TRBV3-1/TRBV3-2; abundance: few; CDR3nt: TGTGCCAGCAGCCAAGATCTGGGGAGTAATCAGCCCCAGCATTTT; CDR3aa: CASSQDLGSNQPQHF
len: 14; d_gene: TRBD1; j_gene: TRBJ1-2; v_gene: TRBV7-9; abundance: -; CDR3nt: TGTGCCAGCAGCACCGCAACAGGGGACTATGGCTACACCTTC; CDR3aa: CASSTATGDYGYTF
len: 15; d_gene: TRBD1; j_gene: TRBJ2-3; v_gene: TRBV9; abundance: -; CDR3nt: TGTGCCAGCAGCGCAGGGACAGGGCCCACAGATACGCAGTATTTT; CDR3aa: CASSAGTGPTDTQYF
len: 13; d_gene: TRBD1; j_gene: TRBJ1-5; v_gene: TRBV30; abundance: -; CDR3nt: TGTGCCTGGAGTCGACAGGGGAATCAGCCCCAGCATTTT; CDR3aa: CAWSRQGNQPQHF
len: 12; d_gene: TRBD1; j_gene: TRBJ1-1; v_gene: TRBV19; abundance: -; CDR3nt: TGTGCCAGTAGCAGGGGGTCGGGTGAAGCTTTCTTT; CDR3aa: CASSRGSGEAFF
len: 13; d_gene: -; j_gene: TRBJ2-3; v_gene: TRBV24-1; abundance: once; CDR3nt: TGTGCCACCAGTGACGGAGGGGAAGATACGCAGTATTTT; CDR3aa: CATSDGGEDTQYF
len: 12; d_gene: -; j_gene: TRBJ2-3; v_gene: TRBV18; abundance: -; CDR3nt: TGTGCCAGCTCCCAGTCTGGGGATACGCAGTATTTT; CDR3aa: CASSQSGDTQYF
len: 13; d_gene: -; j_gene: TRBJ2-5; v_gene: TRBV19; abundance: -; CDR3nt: TGTGCCAGTAGGGGGGGTCCCCAAGAGACCCAGTACTTC; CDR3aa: CASRGGPQETQYF
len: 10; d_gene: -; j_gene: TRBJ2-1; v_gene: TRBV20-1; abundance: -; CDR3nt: TGCAGTGCTAAACACAATGAGCAGTTCTTC; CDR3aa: CSAKHNEQFF